A selection of T cell receptor beta chains follows, all from one sample in a study of OX40 agonist ivuxolimab in advanced cancers. Measured with immunoSEQ multiplex PCR; TCRdb has only the in-frame clones, and not every one. Altogether 50,000 to 65,000 clones are present, around 89% being singletons, with the ten largest covering approximately 1.4%. The sequenced sample was CD4+ or CD8+ T cells sorted from blood, obtained in a trial of the OX40 agonist ivuxolimab. All receptors come from an adult with an advanced solid tumor such as melanoma, head and neck, liver or kidney cancer. Both conserved end residues are part of each CDR3. D genes are given only for firm matches. Clone size, where shown, is once, few, many, or a class for clones that have expanded.

cdr3_nt cdr3_aa j_call v_call d_call clone_size
TGTGCCATCAGGGACAGGGGGCTTGTAAACACCATATATTTT CAIRDRGLVNTIYF TRBJ1-3 TRBV10-3 TRBD1 .
TGTGCCAGCAGTTCGAGCGGGTGGGACACTGAAGCTTTCTTT CASSSSGWDTEAFF TRBJ1-1 TRBV27 . .
TGTGCCAGCAGTTTGGGACAGGGATCGACAGATACGCAGTATTTT CASSLGQGSTDTQYF TRBJ2-3 TRBV27 TRBD1 .
TGTGCCAGTAGTACACTAGCGGGAGCTAGGAATACGCAGTATTTT CASSTLAGARNTQYF TRBJ2-3 TRBV19 TRBD2 .
TGTGCCAGCTCACCAGGGGTTGATCGAGAGCAGTACTTC CASSPGVDREQYF TRBJ2-7 TRBV18 . once
TGTGCCAGTAGTATAGATCTGTCGGCGGGCTCCTACCCCAATCAGCCCCAGCATTTT CASSIDLSAGSYPNQPQHF TRBJ1-5 TRBV19 . once
TGTGCCTGGACGAGGGGGAGAGGGGAGACCCAGTACTTC CAWTRGRGETQYF TRBJ2-5 TRBV30 . few
TGTGCCTGGAGTGTAAGGGGGCGGAACATTCAGTACTTC CAWSVRGRNIQYF TRBJ2-4 TRBV30 TRBD1 .
TGTGCCCTCCGGCAGGGCAAAGATACGCAGTATTTT CALRQGKDTQYF TRBJ2-3 TRBV30 . once
TGTGCCAGCAAGGGTATTTCCAACACCGGGGAGCTGTTTTTT CASKGISNTGELFF TRBJ2-2 TRBV6-5 . .
TGTGCCAGCAGTCACCCCCAAGTTGGCTACACCTTC CASSHPQVGYTF TRBJ1-2 TRBV28 . .
TGTGCCAGCTCACCAACGCGGAACACTGAAGCTTTCTTT CASSPTRNTEAFF TRBJ1-1 TRBV18 . .
TGTGCCAGCAGTTCAGGAGGTGGGGCCAACGTCCTGACTTTC CASSSGGGANVLTF TRBJ2-6 TRBV6-1 . .
TGTGCCATCAGTGAGGCGAGGAGCTACACCTTC CAISEARSYTF TRBJ1-2 TRBV10-3 . .
TGTGCCAGCAGCTCGGGAGCCAGGGTCGTTGGCTCTGGGGCCAACGTCCTGACTTTC CASSSGARVVGSGANVLTF TRBJ2-6 TRBV9 . .
TGTGCCATCAAAGGTTTAAGCGGGGAGGCAGATACGCAGTATTTT CAIKGLSGEADTQYF TRBJ2-3 TRBV10-3 TRBD2 .
TGTGCCAGTAGTACCCCCGGTGGGAGCGGCCAAGAGACCCAGTACTTC CASSTPGGSGQETQYF TRBJ2-5 TRBV19 . .
TGTGCCAGCAGCGAAAACAGGGATCAGCCCCAGCATTTT CASSENRDQPQHF TRBJ1-5 TRBV7-6 . .
TGTGCCTGGAGTAACGGACTAGCGGGAGCAGATACGCAGTATTTT CAWSNGLAGADTQYF TRBJ2-3 TRBV30 TRBD2 .
TGTGCCAGTAGTAACGGGGGTAGCTCCTACGAGCAGTACTTC CASSNGGSSYEQYF TRBJ2-7 TRBV19 . .
TGTGCCAGCAGCTCCCCCCAGGGGGCGCGGAAACTGTTTTTT CASSSPQGARKLFF TRBJ1-4 TRBV28 TRBD1 .
TGTGCCAGCAGCTCTCGGCGGGGTCCACGGTACTTC CASSSRRGPRYF TRBJ2-5 TRBV5-6 . .
TGTGCCAGCAGTCGGGACAGGGGGAACACTGAAGCTTTCTTT CASSRDRGNTEAFF TRBJ1-1 TRBV27 TRBD1 few
TGCAGCGCTATGGGACAGCAACGTTACGAGCAGTACTTC CSAMGQQRYEQYF TRBJ2-7 TRBV29-1 TRBD1 .
TGTGCCAGCAGTCCCCTTCTTGAAAAACTGTTTTTT CASSPLLEKLFF TRBJ1-4 TRBV28 . .
TGCAGCGTTGAAGGCACTCTGCGAGCCCAGCATTTT CSVEGTLRAQHF TRBJ1-5 TRBV29-1 . .
TGTGCCAGCAGCTTGATCAGGAACTATGGCTACACCTTC CASSLIRNYGYTF TRBJ1-2 TRBV7-9 . .
TGTGCCAGCAGTTTGGGAGGGACCCGCAATCAGCCCCAGCATTTT CASSLGGTRNQPQHF TRBJ1-5 TRBV28 . .
TGCAGCGTTGTCCGTCCCCTCTCGAACGAGCAGTACTTC CSVVRPLSNEQYF TRBJ2-7 TRBV29-1 . .